Detailed here is one T cell receptor (beta chain). This sample stems from a study of blood T cell repertoires in COVID-19. Trimming cost V 0 bases and J 3 bases; bases outside gene matches: 13. CDR3 length equals 18 residues. Germline V gene data show CDR1 as SGHAT and CDR2 as FQNNGV. TCRdb keeps only in-frame clones here, not all; method: immunoSEQ multiplex PCR. The sample records some 160,000 clones, roughly nine tenths being singletons. Input material: peripheral blood. This sequence was found in a woman in her 70s with acute or convalescent COVID-19. This sequence joins TRBV11-2 and TRBJ1-2; 7 positions match TRBD1. The CDR3 nucleotides read TGTGCCAGCAGCTTAGATTCGCACAGGGGCCCAGGGGACTATGGCTACACCTTC. It translates to CASSLDSHRGPGDYGYTF.